This record covers a single T cell receptor beta chain. Using immunoSEQ multiplex PCR, the repertoire was profiled, and TCRdb retains in-frame clones only, with some absent. Among roughly 60,000 clones listed, 94% were seen once. The entry originates in a study of human thymus T cells. The V segment lost 2 bases and the J segment 4 bases; nucleotides outside the gene matches: 8. The germline V gene encodes CDR1 MGHRA and CDR2 YSYEKL. This CDR3 has 17 amino acids. During surgery, about 0.45-1 mL peripheral blood was drawn from four of eight donors. The chain combines TRBV4-1 with TRBJ2-7; TRBD2 matches at 13 bases. The sample was blood. The source is a boy in the first two years of life with a congenital heart defect but otherwise immunologically healthy. CDR3 region: CASSQTLAGGRKYEQYF. As DNA, the CDR3 is TGCGCCAGCAGCCAAACACTAGCGGGAGGGCGTAAGTACGAGCAGTACTTC.